These T cell receptor beta chains were read from a single sample in a study of cytomegalovirus exposure and HLA in healthy donors. Clones were sequenced by immunoSEQ multiplex PCR, and TCRdb holds only the in-frame ones, with some missing. The sample contains about 73,000 clones, roughly 82% of which appear only once. The sequenced sample was PBMCs. Every receptor here comes from a man aged 70-80 years in good health and CMV-seronegative. The CDR3 runs from the conserved cysteine through the conserved F or W. Each record gives: J gene, D gene, clone size, V gene, CDR3 protein, CDR3 DNA. The D gene is left open where the match is weak. Some rows have no size entry. The others give once, few or many, or a class for an expanded clone.

J: TRBJ1-6
D: -
size: -
V: TRBV15
CDR3: CATSRDLSGDPPSPLHF
DNA: TGTGCCACCAGCAGAGATCTCTCAGGGGATCCCCCTTCACCCCTCCACTTT

J: TRBJ2-3
D: -
size: -
V: TRBV30
CDR3: CAWSEGGTDTQYF
DNA: TGTGCCTGGAGTGAGGGGGGCACAGATACGCAGTATTTT

J: TRBJ2-1
D: -
size: -
V: TRBV7-9
CDR3: CASSLARDYNEQFF
DNA: TGTGCCAGCAGCTTAGCTCGAGATTACAATGAGCAGTTCTTC

J: TRBJ1-5
D: -
size: -
V: TRBV6-5
CDR3: CASSSGNPQHF
DNA: TGTGCCAGCAGTTCAGGGAACCCCCAGCATTTT

J: TRBJ2-3
D: TRBD1
size: once
V: TRBV5-1
CDR3: CASSLGGTGSDTQYF
DNA: TGCGCCAGCAGCTTGGGAGGGACAGGGTCGGATACGCAGTATTTT

J: TRBJ2-7
D: TRBD2
size: -
V: TRBV6-5
CDR3: CASSYSLAGGSYEQYF
DNA: TGTGCCAGCAGTTACTCGCTAGCGGGAGGATCCTACGAGCAGTACTTC

J: TRBJ1-1
D: -
size: -
V: TRBV7-8
CDR3: CASHPGDGRDTEAFF
DNA: TGTGCCAGCCATCCCGGGGACGGGAGGGACACTGAAGCTTTCTTT

J: TRBJ1-1
D: -
size: -
V: TRBV5-1
CDR3: CASKLNLQGEAFF
DNA: TGCGCCAGCAAGCTGAATTTACAGGGTGAAGCTTTCTTT

J: TRBJ2-7
D: -
size: -
V: TRBV6-1
CDR3: CASLEFGNSYEQYF
DNA: TGTGCCAGCTTAGAATTCGGGAACTCCTACGAGCAGTACTTC

J: TRBJ1-6
D: TRBD1
size: -
V: TRBV5-6
CDR3: CASSLGGQGGSPLHF
DNA: TGTGCCAGCAGCTTGGGGGGACAGGGGGGTTCCCCCCTCCACTTT

J: TRBJ2-7
D: TRBD1
size: -
V: TRBV7-8
CDR3: CASSLAGQGPYEQYF
DNA: TGTGCCAGCAGCTTAGCGGGACAGGGACCCTACGAGCAGTACTTC

J: TRBJ2-3
D: -
size: -
V: TRBV7-2
CDR3: CASSLLGSTDTQYF
DNA: TGTGCCAGCAGCTTGTTAGGGAGTACAGATACGCAGTATTTT

J: TRBJ1-5
D: -
size: once
V: TRBV10-3
CDR3: CAISTEDNQPQHF
DNA: TGTGCCATCAGTACAGAAGACAATCAGCCCCAGCATTTT

J: TRBJ2-7
D: -
size: -
V: TRBV25-1
CDR3: CASSEQGPTYEQYF
DNA: TGTGCCAGCAGTGAACAGGGGCCCACCTACGAGCAGTACTTC

J: TRBJ2-3
D: -
size: few
V: TRBV7-9
CDR3: CASSPTSYGAQYF
DNA: TGTGCCAGCAGCCCGACTAGTTATGGAGCGCAGTATTTT

J: TRBJ2-5
D: TRBD2
size: once
V: TRBV19
CDR3: CASSEGLAGGHLQETQYF
DNA: TGTGCCAGTAGCGAGGGACTAGCGGGAGGGCATTTACAAGAGACCCAGTACTTC

J: TRBJ2-1
D: TRBD2
size: few
V: TRBV9
CDR3: CASSGTSGSDEQFF
DNA: TGTGCCAGCAGCGGGACTAGCGGGAGTGATGAGCAGTTCTTC

J: TRBJ2-7
D: -
size: -
V: TRBV28
CDR3: CASSLGGGDEQYF
DNA: TGTGCCAGCAGTTTAGGAGGGGGGGACGAGCAGTACTTC

J: TRBJ2-5
D: TRBD1
size: few
V: TRBV5-4
CDR3: CASSLQGDQETQYF
DNA: TGTGCCAGCAGCTTACAGGGGGACCAAGAGACCCAGTACTTC

J: TRBJ2-5
D: -
size: -
V: TRBV29-1
CDR3: CSGAGGAETQYF
DNA: TGCAGCGGGGCTGGGGGCGCGGAGACCCAGTACTTC

J: TRBJ1-5
D: TRBD1
size: -
V: TRBV6-1
CDR3: CASSAQGVSNQPQHF
DNA: TGTGCCAGCAGTGCCCAGGGGGTCAGCAATCAGCCCCAGCATTTT

J: TRBJ2-2
D: TRBD1
size: -
V: TRBV27
CDR3: CASTHPGPGGTTGELFF
DNA: TGTGCCAGCACCCACCCTGGGCCAGGGGGTACGACCGGGGAGCTGTTTTTT

J: TRBJ1-1
D: -
size: -
V: TRBV29-1
CDR3: CSVVQQGRDTEAFF
DNA: TGCAGCGTCGTCCAACAGGGTCGAGACACTGAAGCTTTCTTT

J: TRBJ2-7
D: TRBD1
size: -
V: TRBV28
CDR3: CASSFRTGWYEQYF
DNA: TGTGCCAGCAGTTTTCGGACAGGGTGGTACGAGCAGTACTTC

J: TRBJ2-1
D: TRBD2
size: -
V: TRBV14
CDR3: CASSPRGSGSYNEQFF
DNA: TGTGCCAGCAGCCCCAGGGGTAGCGGGAGCTACAATGAGCAGTTCTTC

J: TRBJ2-1
D: TRBD1
size: -
V: TRBV7-9
CDR3: CASSTEQGNEQFF
DNA: TGTGCCAGCAGCACCGAACAGGGGAATGAGCAGTTCTTC

J: TRBJ2-1
D: -
size: -
V: TRBV19
CDR3: CASSIQGGSYNEQFF
DNA: TGTGCCAGTAGTATTCAGGGGGGCTCCTACAATGAGCAGTTCTTC

J: TRBJ2-1
D: TRBD2
size: few
V: TRBV27
CDR3: CASSLKGGLAGLYDEQFF
DNA: TGTGCCAGCAGTCTTAAGGGCGGACTAGCGGGTCTCTATGATGAGCAGTTCTTC

J: TRBJ2-5
D: TRBD2
size: -
V: TRBV5-1
CDR3: CASSDPTSGEETQYF
DNA: TGCGCCAGCAGCGACCCGACTAGCGGAGAAGAGACCCAGTACTTC

J: TRBJ2-3
D: -
size: -
V: TRBV5-4
CDR3: CASSLAFTSRLGGTDTQYF
DNA: TGTGCCAGCAGCTTGGCTTTTACGTCAAGGCTCGGAGGCACAGATACGCAGTATTTT

J: TRBJ1-5
D: -
size: -
V: TRBV2
CDR3: CASTLTEVNQPQHF
DNA: TGTGCCAGCACGCTGACGGAGGTCAATCAGCCCCAGCATTTT

J: TRBJ2-3
D: TRBD1
size: -
V: TRBV28
CDR3: CASSFGQGALSTDTQYF
DNA: TGTGCCAGCAGTTTTGGACAGGGGGCTTTGTCCACAGATACGCAGTATTTT

J: TRBJ2-5
D: TRBD2
size: once
V: TRBV6-5
CDR3: CASSSGLAGGETQYF
DNA: TGTGCCAGCAGTTCGGGACTAGCGGGAGGAGAGACCCAGTACTTC

J: TRBJ2-5
D: TRBD1
size: -
V: TRBV9
CDR3: CASSVSGGDETQYF
DNA: TGTGCCAGCAGCGTTTCAGGGGGTGACGAGACCCAGTACTTC

J: TRBJ2-5
D: -
size: -
V: TRBV2
CDR3: CASSAQEEETQYF
DNA: TGTGCCAGCAGTGCGCAGGAAGAAGAGACCCAGTACTTC

J: TRBJ1-3
D: -
size: -
V: TRBV28
CDR3: CASSVHGNTIYF
DNA: TGTGCCAGCAGTGTCCATGGAAACACCATATATTTT

J: TRBJ2-7
D: TRBD2
size: -
V: TRBV18
CDR3: CASSPAIAGGSVEQYF
DNA: TGTGCCAGCTCACCAGCCATAGCGGGAGGCTCTGTCGAGCAGTACTTC

J: TRBJ2-1
D: -
size: -
V: TRBV23-1
CDR3: CASSQKGKDKVNNEQFF
DNA: TGCGCCAGCAGTCAAAAGGGTAAGGACAAGGTGAACAATGAGCAGTTCTTC

J: TRBJ2-2
D: -
size: few
V: TRBV9
CDR3: CASSPTRLTGELFF
DNA: TGTGCCAGCAGCCCGACTCGTTTGACCGGGGAGCTGTTTTTT

J: TRBJ1-1
D: -
size: -
V: TRBV6-5
CDR3: CASRRDLLNTEAFF
DNA: TGTGCCAGCAGACGGGATCTCTTGAACACTGAAGCTTTCTTT

J: TRBJ1-2
D: TRBD1
size: -
V: TRBV27
CDR3: CASSVTGTGFPYGYTF
DNA: TGTGCCAGCAGCGTAACCGGGACAGGGTTTCCCTATGGCTACACCTTC

J: TRBJ2-7
D: -
size: few
V: TRBV6-1
CDR3: CASSEDGQAPAYEQYF
DNA: TGTGCCAGCAGTGAAGACGGCCAGGCCCCAGCCTACGAGCAGTACTTC

J: TRBJ1-2
D: -
size: -
V: TRBV6-1
CDR3: CASSPTEPYGYTF
DNA: TGTGCCAGCAGTCCGACAGAGCCCTATGGCTACACCTTC

J: TRBJ2-1
D: TRBD2
size: -
V: TRBV7-2
CDR3: CASNPGGTSALGSGNEQFF
DNA: TGTGCCAGCAACCCGGGCGGGACTAGCGCGTTGGGAAGTGGCAATGAGCAGTTCTTC

J: TRBJ1-2
D: -
size: -
V: TRBV2
CDR3: CASQYAEEGYTF
DNA: TGTGCCAGCCAGTACGCCGAGGAAGGCTACACCTTC

J: TRBJ2-7
D: -
size: -
V: TRBV11-3
CDR3: CASSFRGYEQYF
DNA: TGTGCCAGCAGCTTTCGGGGATACGAGCAGTACTTC